Each of the 27 T cell receptor beta chains below was sequenced from the same sample in a study of T cells in Graves' hyperthyroidism and ophthalmopathy. TCR beta CDR3 regions were amplified from RNA. HTBI primers drove first-round RT-PCR of the TCR CDR3. MiXCR, run by TCRdb on the multiplex PCR reads, gives a single entry per CDR3 protein. This table has approximately 520,000 distinct CDR3 sequences, roughly 20% appearing once. Material: blood. These TCRs come from a man younger than 30 with Graves' hyperthyroidism.

This clonotype showed up many times. This chain links TRBV11-2 with TRBJ2-7; D gene unclear. The V gene lost 0 bases and the J gene lost 1 base, with 13 bases spanning the gap. Per germline, CDR1 SGHAT and CDR2 FQNNGV. This CDR3 is built from 16 residues. CDR3 loop: CASSLDLSKASYEQYF. DNA for the CDR3: TGTGCCAGCAGCTTAGATCTTTCGAAGGCTTCCTACGAGCAGTACTTC.

This clonotype occurred many times. V usage is TRBV7-8 and J usage is TRBJ1-1; TRBD1 agrees at 7 bases. The CDR3 loop spans 16 amino acids. Losses at the gene ends were 3 bases for V and 2 bases for J; bases not matched to a gene: 9. CDR1 and CDR2 (germline): SGHVS, FQNEAQ. CDR3 coding DNA: TGTGCCAGCAGCTTTCTGTACAGGGGCCCCAACACTGAAGCTTTCTTT. Translating gives CASSFLYRGPNTEAFF.

The chain couples TRBV3-1 to TRBJ1-1; D is uncertain. CDR1 and CDR2 from the germline V gene are LGHDT and YNNKEL (reference sequence). The V end was cut by 1 base, the J end by 2 bases, with 8 bases between. This CDR3 region has 14 residues. CDR3 protein: CASSQGYPNTEAFF. CDR3 coding DNA: TGTGCCAGCAGCCAAGGATATCCTAACACTGAAGCTTTCTTT.

This clonotype was found many times. The chain combines TRBV6-1 with TRBJ1-2; tentatively, D is TRBD1 (5 bases). CDR3 size: 13 residues. Trimming removed 4 bases from V and 6 bases from J, with 12 bases in between. The V gene's germline CDR1 is MNHNS and CDR2 SASEGT. The CDR3 region has the DNA TGTGCCAGCAGTGGGGGGGTATTGGATGGCTACACCTTC. It yields the protein CASSGGVLDGYTF.

This clonotype was detected ten times or more. The chain combines TRBV20-1 with TRBJ1-6; maybe TRBD1 (6 bases). This CDR3 region has 14 residues. With 2 bases removed from V and 10 bases from J, the gap between germline ends came to 15 bases. Germline V gene data show CDR1 as DFQATT and CDR2 as SNEGSKA (reference sequence). The chain's CDR3 is CSARQYRDASPLHF. CDR3 coding DNA: TGCAGTGCTAGACAATACAGGGATGCCTCACCCCTCCACTTT.

Many counts were recorded for this clonotype. The rearrangement joins TRBV25-1 to TRBJ2-7, with D possibly being TRBD1 or TRBD2 (5 bases each). The CDR3 extends over 14 amino acids. Looked up from germline, CDR1 is MGHDK and CDR2 is SYGVNS. V was pared by 5 bases and J by 0 bases, with 11 bases between. CDR3 amino acids: CASSWDRPSYEQYF. The DNA for the CDR3 is TGTGCCAGCAGTTGGGACCGTCCCTCCTACGAGCAGTACTTC.

The sample holds many counts of this clonotype. This chain links TRBV12-5 with TRBJ2-7; D is ambiguous. The germline CDR1 and CDR2 sequences are LGHNT and FRNRAP. The germline V and J ends were trimmed by 0 bases and 1 base, with 16 bases remaining between them. The CDR3 is 17 residues long. The CDR3 DNA is TGTGCTAGTGGTTTGGTACTGAGCCGGCAGCAGTCCTACGAGCAGTACTTC. Its translation: CASGLVLSRQQSYEQYF.

This clonotype has a count of ten or more. V usage is TRBV12-3 or TRBV12-4 and J usage is TRBJ2-7; the D gene is possibly TRBD2 (5 bases). Trimming took 6 bases from V and 12 from J, leaving 33 bases between them. The CDR3 spans 17 residues. The CDR3 DNA reads TGTGCCAGCAGGAAAGGAGAAACATCGGGGTACTCTTCGTACTCGTACTTC. Translating it yields CASRKGETSGYSSYSYF.

This clonotype was recorded many times. V gene TRBV11-2 combines with J gene TRBJ1-2, with TRBD1 identical over 8 bases. V shed 4 bases and J 4 bases; nucleotides not matched to a gene: 17. The CDR3 sequence is 18 residues long. CDR1 SGHAT and CDR2 FQNNGV come from the germline V gene. The CDR3 sequence is CASSSLEGQAVLSYGYTF. DNA of the CDR3: TGTGCCAGCAGCTCCCTTGAGGGACAGGCCGTCTTGAGCTATGGCTACACCTTC.

Comments on this clonotype: The junction and the germline gene differ at one end; a read error may be behind it. J is TRBJ2-4 and V is TRBV3-1, with 8 bases fitting TRBD2. The CDR3 has 15 residues. In germline, CDR1 is LGHDT, CDR2 YNNKEL (reference sequence). DNA for the CDR3: TGTGCCAGCAGCCAAGGGGGACTAGACAAAAACATTAAGTACTTC. Translating gives CASSQGGLDKNIKYF.

This clonotype was found many times. This may be a read error: a much more frequent sequence differs by one nucleotide. This chain joins TRBV28 and TRBJ2-7, with 7 bases identical to TRBD2. The trim removed 8 bases at V and 3 bases at J, leaving 10 bases unmatched. CDR1 and CDR2 (germline): MDHEN, SYDVKM. This CDR3 spans 14 amino acids. DNA of the CDR3: TGTGCCAGCGAAAGGGACGGGGGGAACTACGAGCAGTACTTC. Amino acid sequence: CASERDGGNYEQYF.

At least ten counts were recorded for this clonotype. This sequence joins TRBV24-1 and TRBJ1-1; TRBD1 matches at 7 bases. The CDR3 has 14 residues. The germline gives CDR1 KGHDR, CDR2 SFDVKD. V dropped 4 bases and J dropped 4; count of bases not matched to a gene: 5. The CDR3 reads CATSDGQVCTEAFF. CDR3 bases: TGTGCCACCAGTGACGGACAGGTTTGCACTGAAGCTTTCTTT.

This clonotype was picked up many times. V gene TRBV6-5 combines with J gene TRBJ1-5; TRBD1 might be the D (5 bases). V dropped 0 bases and J dropped 8 bases, with 8 bases sitting between them. CDR3 size: 13 residues. The germline gives CDR1 MNHEY, CDR2 SVGAGI. DNA for the CDR3: TGTGCCAGCAGTTACTCGGGCAGGGAGCCCCAGCATTTT. Residues: CASSYSGREPQHF.

The genes are TRBV12-3 or TRBV12-4 and TRBJ2-1, with TRBD2 matching 7 bases. With 6 bases clipped from V and 0 bases from J, the junction kept 2 bases outside the gene matches. This CDR3 has 14 amino acids. CDR3 coding DNA: TGTGCCAGCAGCCCGGGGGGCTCCTACAATGAGCAGTTCTTC. Translating gives CASSPGGSYNEQFF.

This clonotype was detected ten times or more. For the CDR3, the DNA is TGCAGTGCTAGTCAACAGGCCTACGAAGCTTTCTTT. Protein product: CSASQQAYEAFF. The V gene is TRBV20-1, the J gene TRBJ1-1, with D maybe TRBD1 (5 bases). Trimming stripped 3 bases from V and 8 bases from J, with 13 bases between. The V gene's germline CDR1 is DFQATT and CDR2 SNEGSKA (reference sequence). This CDR3 contains 12 residues.

This clonotype was seen many times. This chain links TRBV6-5 with TRBJ2-5, with D perhaps TRBD2 (6 bases). The CDR3 sequence is 13 residues long. Germline lookup yields CDR1 MNHEY and CDR2 SVGAGI. V lost 4 bases to trimming and J lost 4 bases, with 10 bases between them. CDR3: CASSWAGRETQYF. CDR3 in DNA: TGTGCCAGCAGTTGGGCGGGAAGAGAGACCCAGTACTTC.

The chain is built from TRBV10-2 and TRBJ1-1; D perhaps matches TRBD1 (6 bases). Trimming cost V 4 bases and J 5 bases, with 20 bases left between them. Germline CDR1 and CDR2: WSHSY and SAAADI. CDR3 size: 16 residues. The CDR3 region has the DNA TGCGCCAGCAGTGTCAGGGGACATCTAAAGATGACTGAAGCTTTCTTT. Residues: CASSVRGHLKMTEAFF.

As regards this clonotype: A read error is possible here, since a much larger clone lies one base away. Since no conserved phenylalanine or tryptophan closes the CDR3, a read error is the likely cause. The chain recombines TRBV19 with TRBJ1-5; D gene unclear. The ends were cut back, 4 bases at V and 0 bases at J, with 4 bases in the middle. The CDR3 contains 13 residues. From germline, CDR1 is LNHDA and CDR2 SQIVND (reference sequence). CDR3 coding DNA: TGTGCCAGTAGTACTACTAGCAATCAGCCCCAGCATGTT. Translation gives CASSTTSNQPQHV.

This clonotype was seen repeatedly, ten times or more. V gene TRBV20-1 combines with J gene TRBJ2-7, with 8 bases that match TRBD1. The CDR3 runs 12 residues. Germline loops: CDR1 DFQATT, CDR2 SNEGSKA (reference sequence). Unmatched junction bases numbered 6, after V lost 5 bases and J lost 6 bases. The CDR3 spells CSAPGQVAEQYF. The CDR3, as DNA: TGCAGTGCTCCGGGACAGGTAGCCGAGCAGTACTTC.

This clonotype was recorded many times. The V gene is TRBV2, the J gene TRBJ1-5; unclear D gene. CDR1 is SNHLY and CDR2 is FYNNEI in the germline V gene. The CDR3 covers 15 residues. The germline V and J ends were trimmed by 4 bases and 0 bases, with 10 bases remaining between them. The CDR3 spells CASSGTTYSNQPQHF. As DNA, the CDR3 is TGTGCCAGCAGTGGAACAACCTATAGCAATCAGCCCCAGCATTTT.

The chain recombines TRBV10-3 with TRBJ2-7; 11 bases align to TRBD1. V shed 10 bases and J 6 bases; nucleotides not matched to a gene: 14. In germline, CDR1 is ENHRY, CDR2 SYGVKD. This CDR3 has 15 residues. CDR3 coding DNA: TGTGCCACACTATCCCGGGACAGGGGGTTCCGCGAGCAGTACTTC. Translating it yields CATLSRDRGFREQYF.

The chain is built from TRBV4-2 and TRBJ1-2; no clear D. The CDR3 totals 13 residues. The germline V and J ends were trimmed by 2 bases and 6 bases, with 10 bases remaining between them. Germline V CDR1 and CDR2: LGHNA, YNFKEQ. CDR3 coding DNA: TGTGCCAGCAGCCAACGGCCTTATAATGGCTACACCTTC. Amino acids: CASSQRPYNGYTF.

The chain combines TRBV30 with TRBJ2-4; D perhaps matches TRBD2 (7 bases). Trimming stripped 3 bases from V and 8 bases from J, with 17 bases between. The CDR3 extends over 14 amino acids. The germline gives CDR1 GTSNPN, CDR2 SVGIG (reference sequence). CDR3 region: CAWSLGGASHIQYF. CDR3 coding DNA: TGTGCCTGGAGCCTGGGGGGGGCAAGTCACATTCAGTACTTC.

This clonotype has a count of ten or more. The V gene is TRBV7-8, the J gene TRBJ2-5; perhaps TRBD1 as D (6 bases). The CDR3 contains 15 residues. In germline, CDR1 is SGHVS, CDR2 FQNEAQ. The ends were cut back, 4 bases at V and 0 bases at J, with 12 bases in the middle. The CDR3 nucleotides are TGTGCCAGCAGCTGGCGGACAGAAGACCAAGAGACCCAGTACTTC. This sequence encodes CASSWRTEDQETQYF.

This clonotype turned up a few times. This chain joins TRBV5-5 and TRBJ2-7; D possibly corresponds to TRBD1 (6 bases). This CDR3 is built from 15 residues. Trimming shortened V by 0 bases and J by 4 bases, and 14 bases separated the two germline ends. Germline V gives CDR1 SGHKS, CDR2 YYEKEE (reference sequence). This CDR3 is CASSLAPPGQYEQYF. Written as DNA, the CDR3 is TGTGCCAGCAGCTTGGCCCCCCCAGGACAGTACGAGCAGTACTTC.

V usage is TRBV2 and J usage is TRBJ2-7; TRBD2 is a possible D gene (6 bases). The V gene's germline CDR1 is SNHLY and CDR2 FYNNEI. Trimming cost V 4 bases and J 3 bases, with 13 bases left between them. This CDR3 is built from 14 residues. The CDR3 protein is CASSVAAALYEQYF. The CDR3, as DNA: TGTGCCAGCAGTGTAGCGGCAGCCCTCTACGAGCAGTACTTC.

This clonotype was seen many times. The chain employs TRBV6-1 and TRBJ2-7; TRBD1 matches 8 bases. V gave up 6 bases and J gave up 3 bases; unmatched junction bases: 7. CDR3 length: 14 amino acids. Germline-derived CDR1 and CDR2 are MNHNS and SASEGT. CDR3 sequence: CASRGQGLVYEQYF. DNA of the CDR3: TGTGCCAGCAGAGGACAGGGTTTAGTCTACGAGCAGTACTTC.